These 12 T cell receptor beta chains were all obtained from the same sample, sequenced in a study of identical twins. TCRdb fed the 5' RACE reads into MiXCR, producing one record per CDR3 protein. The sample carries hundreds of thousands of distinct CDR3 sequences, 18% recorded once. These data also formed part of another study, on T cells expressing NK-cell markers.

The sample comprised PBMCs. The receptor source for this set is a woman between 18 and 29 years old in good health.

This clonotype was counted a few times. The V call is TRBV20-1, the J call TRBJ2-3; no clear D gene. Germline CDR1 is DFQATT and CDR2 is SNEGSKA (reference sequence). The CDR3 runs 13 residues. Trimming cost V 1 base and J 5 bases, with 10 bases left between them. CDR3 bases: TGCAGTGCTAGAGCACCCAACCAAGATACGCAGTATTTT. Its translation: CSARAPNQDTQYF.

The chain carries TRBV12-3 or TRBV12-4 and TRBJ2-5; D perhaps matches TRBD2 (5 bases). The CDR3 runs to 16 residues. The germline V and J ends were trimmed by 6 bases and 3 bases, with 20 bases remaining between them. This chain's CDR3 is CASRPNTGNSEETQYF. CDR3 nucleotide sequence: TGTGCCAGCAGGCCTAACACCGGGAATTCCGAAGAGACCCAGTACTTC.

This clonotype was seen more than once but under ten times. The chain links TRBV5-6 to TRBJ2-6; possible D gene TRBD1, 5 bases. CDR1 and CDR2 from the germline V gene are SGHDT and YYEEEE. The CDR3 has 17 residues. V gave up 1 base and J gave up 4 bases, with 15 bases separating them. The CDR3 sequence: CASSLLYRIEGANVLTF. The CDR3 DNA is TGTGCCAGCAGCTTGTTATACAGGATCGAGGGGGCCAACGTCCTGACTTTC.

This chain links TRBV11-2 with TRBJ2-3; TRBD2 matches at 10 bases. After removal of 5 bases from V and 0 bases from J, the junction contained 11 bases not matched to a gene. Germline lookup yields CDR1 SGHAT and CDR2 FQNNGV. This CDR3 spans 18 amino acids. The CDR3 nucleotides read TGTGCCAGCAGCCTCGGACTAGCGGAGACGCTTAGCACAGATACGCAGTATTTT. Translated: CASSLGLAETLSTDTQYF.

A few counts support this clonotype. The rearrangement links TRBV7-9 to TRBJ2-6; D remains ambiguous. The CDR3 is 15 amino acids. Germline V gives CDR1 SEHNR, CDR2 FQNEAQ (reference sequence). V lost 5 bases to trimming and J lost 2 bases, with 10 bases between them. The CDR3 nucleotides are TGTGCCAGCAGCCTGAGGTTGGCTGGGGCCAACGTCCTGACTTTC. It encodes CASSLRLAGANVLTF.

This clonotype was counted many times. CDR3 DNA: TGTGCCAGCAGCCGACAGGGCGGAGGGGACAACTATGGCTACACCTTC. Protein sequence: CASSRQGGGDNYGYTF. The chain uses TRBV6-1 and TRBJ1-2; 7 nucleotides agree with TRBD1. Losses at the gene ends were 6 bases for V and 2 bases for J; bases not matched to a gene: 12. Looked up from germline, CDR1 is MNHNS and CDR2 is SASEGT. The CDR3 is 16 amino acids.

This clonotype showed up just a few times. V is TRBV20-1 and J is TRBJ1-1, with TRBD1 as a possible D gene (5 bases). The CDR3 extends over 14 amino acids. CDR1 and CDR2 from the germline V gene are DFQATT and SNEGSKA (reference sequence). Trimming cost V 3 bases and J 5 bases, with 16 bases left between them. In DNA, the CDR3 is TGCAGTGCTAGGTGGAATCCGAGGGGTACTGAAGCTTTCTTT. As protein: CSARWNPRGTEAFF.

Only a few counts were recorded for this clonotype. J is TRBJ1-1 and V is TRBV7-9, with D possibly being TRBD1 (5 bases). Trimming stripped 10 bases from V and 10 bases from J, with 16 bases between. The CDR3 runs to 11 residues. The germline V gene has CDR1 SEHNR and CDR2 FQNEAQ (reference sequence). CDR3 nucleotide sequence: TGTGCCACAGGCGGGGGAGGTCGAGCTTTCTTT. It yields the protein CATGGGGRAFF. Variable domain in full (rest from reference TRBV7-9 and TRBJ1-1): DTGVSQNPRHKITKRGQNVTFRCDPISEHNRLYWYRQTLGQGPEFLTYFQNEAQLEKSRLLSDRFSAERPKGSFSTLEIQRTEQGDSAMYLCATGGGGRAFFGQGTRLTVV.

This chain joins TRBV5-1 and TRBJ2-5; TRBD1 matches 8 bases. CDR1 and CDR2 from the germline V gene are SGHRS and YFSETQ. Trimming at V came to 0 bases and at J to 2 bases, leaving 6 bases not matched to a gene. The CDR3 has 16 amino acids. The CDR3 sequence is CASSLGWDRRQETQYF. The CDR3 nucleotides read TGCGCCAGCAGCTTGGGATGGGACAGGAGACAAGAGACCCAGTACTTC.

This clonotype was picked up many times. The chain uses TRBV20-1 and TRBJ2-1; TRBD2 might be the D (7 bases). Trimming took off 3 bases at V and 7 bases at J, with 16 bases between the two ends. The length of the CDR3 is 14 residues. CDR1 is DFQATT, CDR2 SNEGSKA, per germline (reference sequence). The DNA for the CDR3 is TGCAGTGCTAGCCCAAGGGGGAGGGATAATGAGCAGTTCTTC. Translated, it gives CSASPRGRDNEQFF.

This chain joins TRBV10-3 and TRBJ2-1; the D call may be TRBD1 or TRBD2 (5 bases each). The germline gives CDR1 ENHRY, CDR2 SYGVKD. Trimming removed 4 bases from V and 10 bases from J, with 17 bases in between. The length of the CDR3 is 14 residues. CDR3 residues: CAISGGPGRTEQFF. The DNA of the CDR3 is TGTGCCATCAGTGGGGGACCGGGACGCACGGAGCAGTTCTTC.

This clonotype was counted only a few times. The rearrangement uses TRBV10-3 and TRBJ2-4; D remains ambiguous. The CDR3 extends over 18 amino acids. Germline values: CDR1 ENHRY, CDR2 SYGVKD. V lost 0 bases and J lost 0, with 15 bases in between. The DNA of the CDR3 is TGTGCCATCAGTGAGTCTGAGTACGCCTTAGGAGCCAAAAACATTCAGTACTTC. Residues: CAISESEYALGAKNIQYF.